The next 26 T cell receptor beta chains were all read from a single sample in a study of shared clonotypes between healthy human individuals (dated by TCRdb to 2019 to 2021). The method was the immunoSEQ multiplex PCR assay. TCRdb took over this immuneACCESS table, retaining in-frame rearrangements with V and J assigned. Such tables are incomplete; in checked studies, under half of the missing clones stem from an unresolved V gene, and the remainder is unexplained. Present in this sample are around 2.5 million clones, approximately 94% of which were seen just once. The top ten clonotypes cover 0.36% of the sample. The source material was naive CD4+ T cells from PBMCs. This specimen's cell subset or site label, interpreted: CD45RA+ positively selected. These receptors were obtained from a man between 18 and 29 years old in good health. Some clones in this sample may be carry-over from other donors' samples.

The chain uses TRBV5-4 and TRBJ1-2, with D maybe TRBD1 (6 bases). V was trimmed by 1 base and J by 5 bases, leaving 12 bases between them. This CDR3 is built from 14 residues. CDR1 and CDR2 (germline): SGHNT, YYREEE (reference sequence). In DNA, the CDR3 is TGTGCCAGCAGCTTGAGGGACAACCAGTATGGCTACACCTTC. Protein sequence: CASSLRDNQYGYTF.

CDR3 in DNA: TGTGCCAGCTCACTCTTCGGGACTAGCGATGGAGATACGCAGTATTTT. Its translation: CASSLFGTSDGDTQYF. The chain has TRBV18 and TRBJ2-3; 10 bases are a match to TRBD2. Germline V lookup: CDR1 KGHSH, CDR2 LQKENI. The trim removed 4 bases at V and 5 bases at J, leaving 9 bases unmatched. The CDR3 spans 16 residues.

The J gene is TRBJ2-7, the V gene TRBV28; D ambiguous. There are 15 residues in the CDR3. The ends were cut back, 6 bases at V and 1 base at J, with 16 bases in the middle. Germline CDR1 reads MDHEN; CDR2 reads SYDVKM. In nucleotides, the CDR3 is TGTGCCAGCAGCCCCGAGGACCCCCGTTCCTACGAGCAGTACTTC. Protein sequence: CASSPEDPRSYEQYF.

This clone was seen just once. The chain employs TRBV4-2 and TRBJ2-3; D perhaps matches TRBD2 (5 bases). Trimming took 1 base from V and 8 from J, leaving 13 bases between them. This CDR3 is 14 amino acids long. The germline V gene encodes CDR1 LGHNA and CDR2 YNFKEQ. The CDR3 sequence is CASSQGVRTGTQYF. CDR3 in DNA: TGTGCCAGCAGCCAAGGAGTGAGGACTGGTACGCAGTATTTT.

The gene calls are TRBV7-8 and TRBJ1-4; D not certain. Germline V lookup: CDR1 SGHVS, CDR2 FQNEAQ. V dropped 1 base and J dropped 5 bases, with 14 bases sitting between them. This CDR3 has 16 residues. CDR3 sequence (DNA): TGTGCCAGCAGCTTAGGTGGAGTGGGGAGAAATGAAAAACTGTTTTTT. Protein sequence: CASSLGGVGRNEKLFF. Filled out from reference TRBV7-8 and TRBJ1-4, the complete variable domain reads GAGVSQSPRYKVAKRGQDVALRCDPISGHVSLFWYQQALGQGPEFLTYFQNEAQLDKSGLPSDRFFAERPEGSVSTLKIQRTQQEDSAVYLCASSLGGVGRNEKLFFGSGTQLSVL.

This rearrangement joins TRBV5-6 to TRBJ1-2; D call uncertain. Trimming left V 2 bases short and J 4 bases short, with 6 bases between. Germline CDR1 reads SGHDT; CDR2 reads YYEEEE. The CDR3 is 12 residues long. The CDR3, as DNA: TGTGCCAGCAGCTTTGGTAGCTATGGCTACACCTTC. Translating gives CASSFGSYGYTF.

The chain is built from TRBV6-6 and TRBJ2-1; D might be TRBD1 or TRBD2, each matching 5 bases. V lost 3 bases, J lost 6 bases, and 15 bases lay in between. Germline V CDR1 and CDR2: MNHNY, SVGAGI (reference sequence). CDR3 length: 15 amino acids. CDR3 in DNA: TGTGCCAGCAGTTATAAGAGGGACCGAAGCAATGAGCAGTTCTTC. Protein: CASSYKRDRSNEQFF.

V and J are TRBV30 and TRBJ2-7; TRBD1 might be the D (5 bases). V was cut by 7 bases and J by 5 bases, with 15 bases left in between. Germline lookup yields CDR1 GTSNPN and CDR2 SVGIG (reference sequence). The CDR3 runs to 12 residues. The CDR3 region has the DNA TGTGCCTTCCAGGGCCTCCCCAACGAGCAGTACTTC. Translating gives CAFQGLPNEQYF.

The rearrangement links TRBV10-1 to TRBJ2-7; D tentatively fits TRBD1 or TRBD2 (5 bases each). The CDR3 extends over 12 amino acids. Per germline, CDR1 WNHNN and CDR2 SYGVQD (reference sequence). V lost 2 bases to trimming and J lost 9 bases, with 11 bases between them. Written as DNA, the CDR3 is TGCGCCAGCAGTGAGCCAGGGAGTGCGCAGTACTTC. This codes for CASSEPGSAQYF.

V gene TRBV18 combines with J gene TRBJ2-5, with TRBD1 identical over 8 bases. From germline, CDR1 is KGHSH and CDR2 LQKENI. This CDR3 is 14 amino acids long. V was clipped by 3 bases and J by 5 bases; unmatched bases: 5. In DNA form, the CDR3 reads TGTGCCAGCTCACCTACGGACAGGGATGAGACCCAGTACTTC. Translated: CASSPTDRDETQYF.

This sequence joins TRBV28 and TRBJ2-5, with no clear D. The length of the CDR3 is 13 residues. V was shortened by 3 bases and J by 5 bases, with 10 bases between the two germline ends. CDR1 is MDHEN and CDR2 is SYDVKM in the germline V gene. DNA of the CDR3: TGTGCCAGCAGTTTCCCCTCCGCCGAGACCCAGTACTTC. It encodes CASSFPSAETQYF.

For this clone: This sample also contains other DNA sequences that code for the same CDR3. The V gene is TRBV9, the J gene TRBJ2-3; D may be TRBD2 (5 bases). Trimming removed 0 bases from V and 6 bases from J, with 8 bases in between. This CDR3 contains 13 residues. The germline V gene encodes CDR1 SGDLS and CDR2 YYNGEE. The CDR3 region has the DNA TGTGCCAGCAGCGTAGCTGGAGGCGATACGCAGTATTTT. Protein product: CASSVAGGDTQYF.

The V gene is TRBV5-1, the J gene TRBJ1-4; perhaps TRBD1 as D (5 bases). The CDR3 runs to 14 residues. Germline-derived CDR1 and CDR2 are SGHRS and YFSETQ. Trimming stripped 7 bases from V and 5 bases from J, with 15 bases between. In DNA, the CDR3 is TGCGCCAGCTCATCGGGCAGGGAGAATGAAAAACTGTTTTTT. It encodes CASSSGRENEKLFF.

The V and J genes are TRBV9 and TRBJ2-2, with D unresolved. The CDR3 extends over 15 amino acids. Trimming shortened V by 2 bases and J by 3 bases, and 11 bases separated the two germline ends. Germline-derived CDR1 and CDR2 are SGDLS and YYNGEE. The CDR3 bases are TGTGCCAGCAGCGTTAATTGGCAGCACACCGGGGAGCTGTTTTTT. Protein product: CASSVNWQHTGELFF.

Worth noting for this clone: Additional DNA sequences in this sample encode the identical CDR3. This chain connects TRBV7-2 to TRBJ2-7, with TRBD1 matching over 9 bases. Trimming cost V 3 bases and J 2 bases; bases outside gene matches: 11. CDR3 length equals 17 residues. Germline V CDR1 and CDR2: SGHTA, FQGNSA. The chain's CDR3 is CASSFGSGQGIPYEQYF. Here the CDR3 DNA reads TGTGCCAGCAGCTTCGGATCGGGACAGGGCATCCCCTACGAGCAGTACTTC.

The J gene is TRBJ2-1, the V gene TRBV7-3; D is tentatively TRBD1 or TRBD2 (6 bases each). The CDR3 length is 17 residues. Looked up from germline, CDR1 is SGHTA and CDR2 is FQGTGA. The V and J ends lost 2 bases and 0 bases respectively, with 14 bases between them. CDR3 protein: CASSLWPGAGSYNEQFF. The CDR3 region has the DNA TGTGCCAGCAGCTTATGGCCGGGGGCCGGCTCCTACAATGAGCAGTTCTTC.

This clone was picked up one time. The V and J genes are TRBV7-2 and TRBJ2-1; 9 bases line up with TRBD1. Trimming took 4 bases from V and 0 from J; bases not matched to a gene: 7. CDR3 size: 17 residues. Germline V CDR1 and CDR2: SGHTA, FQGNSA. CDR3 bases: TGTGCCAGCAGCTCGCAGGGACAGGGCCTCTCCTACAATGAGCAGTTCTTC. Amino acids: CASSSQGQGLSYNEQFF.

Worth noting for this clone: Additional DNA sequences in this sample encode the identical CDR3. This chain joins TRBV6-6 and TRBJ2-5; D ambiguous. The CDR3 runs 14 residues. The V gene lost 0 bases and the J gene lost 5 bases, with 10 bases spanning the gap. In germline, CDR1 is MNHNY, CDR2 SVGAGI (reference sequence). CDR3 DNA: TGTGCCAGCAGTTACTCGCGCGGCGAGGAGACCCAGTACTTC. Translation gives CASSYSRGEETQYF.

This rearrangement joins TRBV9 to TRBJ2-1; D gene uncertain. Trimming removed 0 bases at V and 1 base at J, with 11 bases between. The CDR3 is 16 residues long. The germline CDR1 and CDR2 sequences are SGDLS and YYNGEE. The CDR3 nucleotides read TGTGCCAGCAGCGTAGACGACCTTGGGTCCTACAATGAGCAGTTCTTC. The encoded protein is CASSVDDLGSYNEQFF.

The sample holds one count of this clone. The chain uses TRBV18 and TRBJ1-1; no reliable D call. Germline lookup yields CDR1 KGHSH and CDR2 LQKENI. The CDR3 runs to 12 residues. The V gene lost 0 bases and the J gene lost 5 bases, with 4 bases spanning the gap. The CDR3 sequence is CASSPPLTEAFF. For the CDR3, the DNA is TGTGCCAGCTCACCACCGTTGACTGAAGCTTTCTTT.

The chain combines TRBV5-4 with TRBJ1-1; possible D gene TRBD1, 5 bases. This CDR3 region has 14 residues. In germline, CDR1 is SGHNT, CDR2 YYREEE (reference sequence). V lost 4 bases and J lost 5, with 15 bases in between. CDR3 nucleotide sequence: TGTGCCAGCAGCATTGGGAGGGGCGGTACTGAAGCTTTCTTT. Protein product: CASSIGRGGTEAFF. Combining the CDR3 with reference TRBV5-4 and TRBJ1-1 gives the whole variable domain ETGVTQSPTHLIKTRGQQVTLRCSSQSGHNTVSWYQQALGQGPQFIFQYYREEENGRGNFPPRFSGLQFPNYSSELNVNALELDDSALYLCASSIGRGGTEAFFGQGTRLTVV.

The V call is TRBV5-1, the J call TRBJ1-1; a possible D gene is TRBD1 (5 bases). CDR3 length equals 14 residues. Between the trimmed V and J ends, which lost 4 bases and 1 base, there was a span of 11 bases. CDR1 is SGHRS, CDR2 YFSETQ, per germline. DNA for the CDR3: TGCGCCAGCAGCCAGGGACCGCCGAACACTGAAGCTTTCTTT. Its translation is CASSQGPPNTEAFF.

The chain carries TRBV7-2 and TRBJ2-3; no clear D gene. Germline assignment: CDR1 SGHTA and CDR2 FQGNSA. This CDR3 is built from 15 residues. Between the trimmed V and J ends, which lost 2 bases and 4 bases, there was a span of 13 bases. CDR3 protein: CASSLFSVVSDTQYF. The DNA for the CDR3 is TGTGCCAGCAGCTTATTTTCCGTTGTCTCAGATACGCAGTATTTT.

This clone was found once. Mismatch with germline at one junction end may stem from a read error. V and J are TRBV10-3 and TRBJ1-2; D might be TRBD1 (5 bases). The CDR3 consists of 12 residues. The germline CDR1 and CDR2 sequences are ENHRY and SYGVKD. The CDR3 protein is CAIRGLTYVYTF. CDR3 coding DNA: TGTGCCATCAGGGGACTGACATATGTCTACACCTTC.

This chain links TRBV11-3 with TRBJ1-1; no clear D gene. Trimming stripped 0 bases from V and 0 bases from J, with 5 bases between. The CDR3 length is 14 residues. Germline loops: CDR1 SGHNT, CDR2 YENEEA. The CDR3 here is CASSLDHMNTEAFF. DNA of the CDR3: TGTGCCAGCAGCTTAGATCATATGAACACTGAAGCTTTCTTT.

The V gene is TRBV6-5, the J gene TRBJ1-1; 8 bases map to TRBD1. V lost 6 bases, J lost 5 bases, and 5 bases stayed unmatched. Germline CDR1 reads MNHEY; CDR2 reads SVGAGI. CDR3 length: 13 residues. The CDR3 DNA reads TGTGCCAGCAGGCACAGGGGGTGGACTGAAGCTTTCTTT. This codes for CASRHRGWTEAFF.